Below, one T cell receptor (beta chain) is given with its context. Antigen: not known. The CDR3 regions of TCR beta were amplified from RNA transcripts. First-round RT-PCR of the TCR CDR3 relied on the HTBI primer set. From the multiplex PCR reads, TCRdb called clonotypes with MiXCR, one entry per CDR3 protein. The sample holds more than 350,000 distinct CDR3 sequences, 15% seen once. These data are taken from a study of T cells in Graves' hyperthyroidism and ophthalmopathy. General study results and limits: In the blood, most expanded thyroid clonotypes above 0.001 appeared as well.

This CDR3 has 17 residues. Per the germline V gene, CDR1 is MNHEY and CDR2 is SMNVEV (reference sequence). Between the trimmed V and J ends, which lost 7 bases and 0 bases, there was a span of 18 bases. Graves' hyperthyroidism qualified as stable when ophthalmopathy did not progress within 18 months. Recently diagnosed hyperthyroidism of less than 2 months' duration affected patients aged 18 to 65. Pregnant or lactating patients were excluded, as were those with uncontrolled infection or other autoimmune disease. Sequences were obtained from blood. This TCR derives from a woman in her twenties or thirties with Graves' hyperthyroidism. This chain joins TRBV27 and TRBJ2-2, with D perhaps TRBD1 or TRBD2 (7 bases each). The CDR3 loop is CASTPDRDYPNTGELFF. CDR3 DNA: TGTGCCAGCACCCCTGACAGGGACTATCCGAACACCGGGGAGCTGTTTTTT.